The subject of this entry is one T cell receptor beta chain. Which antigen it targets is not known. The sample holds no much larger clone one base away, and base qualities are not on file. V is shortened by 8 bases, J by 2 bases, and the region joining them spans 12 bases. From the cysteine up to the phenylalanine, the CDR3 has a length of 13 residues. The entry retains the CDR3 DNA only, 39 bases that are in frame from base 1. The germline V gene provides CDR1 MDHEN and CDR2 SYDVKM. This record comes from a study of shared clonotypes between healthy human individuals (dated by TCRdb to 2020 to 2021). Describing the broader study: The cohort comprised a couple of women and a few men aged 18 to 49 years. The study deeply sequenced blood TCR repertoires of several healthy adults to estimate repertoire size and the extent of clonotype sharing between individuals. For each donor, CD4 naive and CD4 memory were each run on three plates, CD8 naive on two plates, and CD8 memory on one plate. Leukapheresis yielded between about 0.94 and 8.9 billion PBMCs per donor. Different laboratories and diverse techniques were used to prepare libraries and sequence TCR repertoires, to increase sequencing depth and limit assay-specific biases.

Using the deep immunoSEQ assay, multiplex PCR amplified TCR CDR3 regions from genomic DNA. Extracted genomic DNA from each cell subset was distributed evenly across all wells of several immunoSEQ 96-well plates, and each plate was treated as a replicate. Each replicate PCR for sorted subsets received about 220 ng genomic DNA, equal to 28,000 or so T cell genomes. The purified libraries were quantified using a Qubit 3.0 fluorometer, sized with a Bioanalyzer 2100, and then quantified again using the KAPA Library Quantification kit. Every immunoSEQ 96-well plate was sequenced on a dedicated single-read 150-cycle Illumina NextSeq 550 flow cell. The original methods were these. Because the immunoSEQ output included only junctional sequences and no quality scores, the filtering could not be the same as the filtering used for full-length reads. Sequences were annotated with PyIR, a Python wrapper for IgBLAST v1.9, and V/J genes and CDR3 were assigned using IMGT germline references. Reads with weak V/J assignments (E-value above 1e-6), missing CDR3, stop codons, out-of-frame junctions, or ambiguous translated residues were removed. V3J clonotypes were defined as sequences sharing the same inferred V gene, J gene, and CDR3 amino acid sequence. The percentage overlap between two repertoires was calculated by dividing the number of shared unique clonotypes by the size of the smaller repertoire. Richness of each repertoire was evaluated using RTK rarefaction, the Chao1 estimator, and Recon v2.1 estimates of unobserved clonotypes. OLGA was used to compute generation probabilities for all TCRbeta clonotypes that the gDNA method yielded from a handful of donors. The immuneACCESS repertoire file appears here via TCRdb, limited to in-frame rearrangements. These files lack a portion of the clones; in checked studies, under half of the deficit traces to unresolved V genes, and the cause of the others is not known. V and J calls and clone size are given by that table; D and trimming were obtained from the DNA. For this sample the table gives roughly 2.1 million clones, of which around 93% were detected only once. Clones ranked in the top ten supply 1.5% to 2% of the sample.

Results the study describes overall, beyond this receptor: Rarefaction of sorted-subset datasets indicated incomplete sequencing despite the large sequencing depth. Higher generation probabilities were observed for clonotypes shared by all four sorted-subset donors than for non-shared clonotypes. Sharing across four donors was observed for around 5% of naive CD4, 3.5% of naive CD8, about 2.3% of memory CD4, and less than 0.45% of memory CD8 clonotypes. Based on pairwise subsampling, the degree of clonotype sharing among donors was expected to be affected by sequencing depth. Sampling was restricted to blood, and TCR repertoires in tissue are likely to differ from TCR repertoires in blood. The small number of donors limited the genetic and exposure-history diversity represented. Naive subsets generally had larger estimated clonotype richness than memory subsets.

CD8 naive samples were obtained by positive selection for CCR7 among CD45RO-negative cells, yielding a CD45RA+CCR7+ population from which TemRA cells were excluded. Donors were healthy HIV-negative adults with no recently reported acute infections or vaccinations. Only Caucasian adults living in Nashville, Tennessee, USA were represented among the donors. Blood was collected by leukapheresis, and PBMCs were isolated by Ficoll-Histopaque density gradient centrifugation and then cryopreserved in liquid nitrogen vapor phase. Purity and quantity of every magnetically sorted T cell population were checked by analytical flow cytometry. Genomic DNA was isolated from each sorted fraction and quantified by UV absorbance on a Nanodrop 2000c.

The rearranged segments are TRBV28 and TRBJ1-1, with TRBD1 tentatively as D gene (5 bases match). Sequencing used naive CD8+ T cells from PBMCs. Per the publication, the cell subset or site label means: CD45RA+CCR7+. The receptor's source is a man aged 18 to 35 in good health. Some clones in this sample may be carry-over from other donors' samples. The sequenced DNA is TGTGCCAGCTGCCGGACACTTAACACTGAAGCTTTCTTT. Translated, it gives CASCRTLNTEAFF.